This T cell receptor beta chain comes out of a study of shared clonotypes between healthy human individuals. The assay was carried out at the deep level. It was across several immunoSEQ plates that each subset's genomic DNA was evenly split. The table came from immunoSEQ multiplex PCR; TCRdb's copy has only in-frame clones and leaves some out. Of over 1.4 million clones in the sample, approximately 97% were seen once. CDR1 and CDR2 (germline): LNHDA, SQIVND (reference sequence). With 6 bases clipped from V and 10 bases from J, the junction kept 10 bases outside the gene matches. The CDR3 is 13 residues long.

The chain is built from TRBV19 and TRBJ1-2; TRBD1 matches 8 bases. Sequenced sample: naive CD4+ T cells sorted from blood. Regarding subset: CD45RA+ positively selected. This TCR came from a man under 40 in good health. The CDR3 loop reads CASRGGQAHDYTF. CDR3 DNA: TGTGCCAGTAGGGGGGGACAGGCCCACGACTACACCTTC.